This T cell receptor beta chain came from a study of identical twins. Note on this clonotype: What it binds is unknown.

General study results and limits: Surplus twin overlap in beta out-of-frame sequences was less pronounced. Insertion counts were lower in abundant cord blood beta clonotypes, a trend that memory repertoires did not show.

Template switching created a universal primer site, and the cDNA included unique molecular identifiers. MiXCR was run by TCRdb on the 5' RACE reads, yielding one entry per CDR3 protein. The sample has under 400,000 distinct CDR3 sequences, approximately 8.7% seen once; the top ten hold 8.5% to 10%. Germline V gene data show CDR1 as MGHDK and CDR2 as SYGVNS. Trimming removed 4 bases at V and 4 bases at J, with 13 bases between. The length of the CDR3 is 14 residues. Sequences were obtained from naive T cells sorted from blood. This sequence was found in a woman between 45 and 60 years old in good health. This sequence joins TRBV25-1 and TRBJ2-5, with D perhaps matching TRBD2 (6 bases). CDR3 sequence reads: CASSVPGERETQYF. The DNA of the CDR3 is TGTGCCAGCAGTGTACCGGGAGAGCGAGAGACCCAGTACTTC.